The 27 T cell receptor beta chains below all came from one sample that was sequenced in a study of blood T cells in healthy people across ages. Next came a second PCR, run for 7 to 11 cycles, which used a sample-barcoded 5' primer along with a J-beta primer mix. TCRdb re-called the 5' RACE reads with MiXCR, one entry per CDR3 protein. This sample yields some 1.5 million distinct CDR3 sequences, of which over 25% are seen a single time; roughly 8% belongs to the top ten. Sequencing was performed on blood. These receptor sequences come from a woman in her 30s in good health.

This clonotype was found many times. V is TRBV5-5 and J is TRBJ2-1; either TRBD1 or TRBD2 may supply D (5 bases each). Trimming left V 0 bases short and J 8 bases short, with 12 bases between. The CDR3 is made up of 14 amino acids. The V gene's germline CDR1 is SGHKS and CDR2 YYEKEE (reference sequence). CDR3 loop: CASSLGQLGDEQFF. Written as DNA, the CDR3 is TGTGCCAGCAGCTTGGGACAGCTGGGGGATGAGCAGTTCTTC.

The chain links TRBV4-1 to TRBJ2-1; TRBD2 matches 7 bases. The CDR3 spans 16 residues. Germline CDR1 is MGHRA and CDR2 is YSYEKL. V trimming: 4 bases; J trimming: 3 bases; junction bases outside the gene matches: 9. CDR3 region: CASSRSGRGIYNEQFF. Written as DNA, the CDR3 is TGCGCCAGCAGCCGGTCTGGGCGGGGGATCTACAATGAGCAGTTCTTC.

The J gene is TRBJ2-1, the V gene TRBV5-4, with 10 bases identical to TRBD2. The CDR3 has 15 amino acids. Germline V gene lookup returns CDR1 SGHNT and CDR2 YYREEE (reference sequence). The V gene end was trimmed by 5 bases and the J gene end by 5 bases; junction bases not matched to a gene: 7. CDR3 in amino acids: CASRRGLAENNEQFF. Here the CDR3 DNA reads TGTGCCAGCAGGCGTGGACTAGCGGAGAACAATGAGCAGTTCTTC.

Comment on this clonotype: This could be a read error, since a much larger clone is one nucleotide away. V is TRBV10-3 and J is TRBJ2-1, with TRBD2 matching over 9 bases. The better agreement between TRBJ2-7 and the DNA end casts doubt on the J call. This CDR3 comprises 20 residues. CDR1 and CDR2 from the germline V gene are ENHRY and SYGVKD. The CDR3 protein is CAISEAPRGGAALDYNEQYF. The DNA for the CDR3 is TGTGCCATCAGTGAGGCACCCCGCGGGGGGGCCGCTTTGGACTACAATGAGCAGTACTTC.

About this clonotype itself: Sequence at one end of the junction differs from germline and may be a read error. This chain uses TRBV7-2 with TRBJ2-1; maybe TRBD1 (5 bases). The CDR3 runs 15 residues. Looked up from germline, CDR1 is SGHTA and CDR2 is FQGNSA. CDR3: CASSLSQTATYEQFF. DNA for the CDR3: TGCGCCAGCAGCTTATCCCAGACAGCCACCTACGAGCAGTTCTTC.

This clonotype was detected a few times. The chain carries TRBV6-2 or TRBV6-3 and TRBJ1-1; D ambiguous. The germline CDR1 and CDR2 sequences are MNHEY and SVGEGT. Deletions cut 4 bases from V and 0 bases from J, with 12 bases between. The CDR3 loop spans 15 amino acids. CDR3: CASSSARLMNTEAFF. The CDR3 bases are TGTGCCAGCAGTTCCGCCAGACTAATGAACACTGAAGCTTTCTTT.

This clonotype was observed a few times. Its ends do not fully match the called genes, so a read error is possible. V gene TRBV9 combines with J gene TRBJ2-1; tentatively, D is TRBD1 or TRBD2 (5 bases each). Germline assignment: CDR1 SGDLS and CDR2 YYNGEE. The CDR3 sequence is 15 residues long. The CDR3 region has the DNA TGCGCCAGCAGCGTAGCCCAGGGAGCCTACAATGAGCAGTTCTTC. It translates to CASSVAQGAYNEQFF.

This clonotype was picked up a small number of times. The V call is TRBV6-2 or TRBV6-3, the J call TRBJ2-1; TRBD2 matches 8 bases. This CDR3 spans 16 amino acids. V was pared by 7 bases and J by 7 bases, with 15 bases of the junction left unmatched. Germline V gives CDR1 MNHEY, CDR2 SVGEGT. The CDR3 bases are TGTGCCAGCATCCCGGGTGGAGCGGGAGACGCGAATGAGCAGTTCTTC. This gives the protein CASIPGGAGDANEQFF.

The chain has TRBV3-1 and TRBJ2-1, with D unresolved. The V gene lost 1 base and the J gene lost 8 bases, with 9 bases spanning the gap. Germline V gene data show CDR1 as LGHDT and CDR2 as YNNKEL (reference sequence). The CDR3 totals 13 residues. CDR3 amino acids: CASSQAPMDEQFF. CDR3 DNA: TGTGCCAGCAGCCAAGCCCCCATGGATGAGCAGTTCTTC.

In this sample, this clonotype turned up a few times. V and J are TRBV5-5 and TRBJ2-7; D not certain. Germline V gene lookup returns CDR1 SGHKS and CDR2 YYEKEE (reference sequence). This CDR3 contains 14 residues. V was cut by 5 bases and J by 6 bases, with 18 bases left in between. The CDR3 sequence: CASSRQLLSLEQYF. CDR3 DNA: TGTGCCAGCAGTCGCCAATTACTAAGCCTCGAGCAGTACTTC.

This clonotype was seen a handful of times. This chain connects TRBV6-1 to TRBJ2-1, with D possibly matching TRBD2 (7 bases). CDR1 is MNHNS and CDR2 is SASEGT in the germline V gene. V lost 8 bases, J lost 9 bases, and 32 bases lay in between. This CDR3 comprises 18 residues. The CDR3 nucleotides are TGTGCCAGCTACGGTGTGTCGGGGGGCGGGAGTGGGGTTCGTGAGCAGTTCTTC. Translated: CASYGVSGGGSGVREQFF.

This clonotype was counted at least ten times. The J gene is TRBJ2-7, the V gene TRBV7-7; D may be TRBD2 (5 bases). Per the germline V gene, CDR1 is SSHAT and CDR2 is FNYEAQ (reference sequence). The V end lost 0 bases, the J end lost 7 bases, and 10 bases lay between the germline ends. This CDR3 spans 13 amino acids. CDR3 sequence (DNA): TGTGCCAGCAGCTTAGCATCGGAGCGGGAGCAGTACTTC. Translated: CASSLASEREQYF.

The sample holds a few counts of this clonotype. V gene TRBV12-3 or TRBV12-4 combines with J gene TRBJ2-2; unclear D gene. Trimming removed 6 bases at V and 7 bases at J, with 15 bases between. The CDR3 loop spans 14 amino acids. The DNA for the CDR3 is TGTGCCAGCAGCCCTGGTGTTCTCGGCGGGGAGCTGTTTTTT. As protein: CASSPGVLGGELFF.

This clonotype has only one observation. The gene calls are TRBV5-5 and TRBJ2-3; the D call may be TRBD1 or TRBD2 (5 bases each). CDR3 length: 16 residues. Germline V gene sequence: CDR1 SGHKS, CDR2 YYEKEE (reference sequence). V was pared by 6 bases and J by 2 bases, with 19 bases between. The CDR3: CASNLALTGATDTQYF. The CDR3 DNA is TGTGCCAGCAACTTAGCCCTTACCGGGGCCACAGATACGCAGTATTTT.

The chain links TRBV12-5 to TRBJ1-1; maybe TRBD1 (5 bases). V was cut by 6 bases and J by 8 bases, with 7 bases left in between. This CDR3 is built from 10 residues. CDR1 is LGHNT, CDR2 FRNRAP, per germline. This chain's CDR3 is CASGDIEAFF. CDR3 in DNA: TGTGCTAGTGGGGACATAGAAGCTTTCTTT. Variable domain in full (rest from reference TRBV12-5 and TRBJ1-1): DARVTQTPRHKVTEMGQEVTMRCQPILGHNTVFWYRQTMMQGLELLAYFRNRAPLDDSGMPKDRFSAEMPDATLATLKIQPSEPRDSAVYFCASGDIEAFFGQGTRLTVV.

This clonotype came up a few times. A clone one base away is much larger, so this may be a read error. CDR3 residues: CASSLAREYNEQYF. The CDR3 nucleotides read TGCGCCAGCAGCTTGGCCCGGGAATACAATGAGCAGTACTTC. This chain joins TRBV5-1 and TRBJ2-1; D possibly corresponds to TRBD2 (5 bases). The J call is in doubt because the DNA end fits TRBJ2-7 better. Germline CDR1 and CDR2: SGHRS and YFSETQ. The CDR3 extends over 14 amino acids.

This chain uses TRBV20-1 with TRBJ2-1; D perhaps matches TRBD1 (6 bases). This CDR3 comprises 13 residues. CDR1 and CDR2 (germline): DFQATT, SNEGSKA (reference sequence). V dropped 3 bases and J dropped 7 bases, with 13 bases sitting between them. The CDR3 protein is CSASQQGGNEQFF. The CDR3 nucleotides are TGCAGTGCTAGTCAACAGGGCGGAAATGAGCAGTTCTTC.

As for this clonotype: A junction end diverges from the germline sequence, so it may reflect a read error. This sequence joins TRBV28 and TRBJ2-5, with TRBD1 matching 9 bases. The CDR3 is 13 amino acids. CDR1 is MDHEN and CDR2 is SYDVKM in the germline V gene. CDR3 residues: CVSRRTGEETQYF. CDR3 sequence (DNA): TGTGTCAGCAGAAGGACAGGGGAGGAGACCCAGTACTTC. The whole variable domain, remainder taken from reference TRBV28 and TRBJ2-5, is DVKVTQSSRYLVKRTGEKVFLECVQDMDHENMFWYRQDPGLGLRLIYFSYDVKMKEKGDIPEGYSVSREKKERFSLILESASTNQTSMYLCVSRRTGEETQYFGPGTRLLVL.

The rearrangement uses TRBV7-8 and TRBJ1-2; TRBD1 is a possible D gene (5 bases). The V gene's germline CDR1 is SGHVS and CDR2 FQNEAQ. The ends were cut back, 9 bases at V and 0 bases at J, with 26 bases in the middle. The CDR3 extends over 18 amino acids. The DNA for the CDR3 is TGTGCCAGTAGCATCGAATCATCTGGCGCAGGGACTAACTATGGCTACACCTTC. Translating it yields CASSIESSGAGTNYGYTF.

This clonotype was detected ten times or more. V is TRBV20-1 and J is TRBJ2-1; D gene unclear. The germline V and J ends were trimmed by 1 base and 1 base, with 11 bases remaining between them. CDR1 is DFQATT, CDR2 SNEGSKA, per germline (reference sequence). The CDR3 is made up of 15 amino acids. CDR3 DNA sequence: TGCAGTGCTAGAGGAGTCACGGTTTCCTACAATGAGCAGTTCTTC. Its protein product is CSARGVTVSYNEQFF.

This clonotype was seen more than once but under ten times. CDR3 residues: CASSPRQGGFAFF. The DNA of the CDR3 is TGTGCCAGCAGTCCACGACAGGGTGGGTTCGCTTTCTTT. The V and J genes are TRBV12-3 or TRBV12-4 and TRBJ1-1; 7 bases map to TRBD1. The CDR3 is 13 amino acids. V dropped 5 bases and J dropped 11; count of bases not matched to a gene: 11.

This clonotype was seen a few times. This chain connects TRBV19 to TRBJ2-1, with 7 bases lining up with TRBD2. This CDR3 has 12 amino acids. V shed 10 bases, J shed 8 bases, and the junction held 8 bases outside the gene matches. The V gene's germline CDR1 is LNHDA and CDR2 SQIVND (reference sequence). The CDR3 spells CAIGLVYDEQFF. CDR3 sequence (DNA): TGTGCCATCGGACTAGTCTATGATGAGCAGTTCTTC.

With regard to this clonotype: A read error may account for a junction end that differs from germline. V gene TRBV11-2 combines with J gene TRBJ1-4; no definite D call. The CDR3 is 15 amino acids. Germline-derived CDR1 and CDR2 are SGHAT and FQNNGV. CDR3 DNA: TGTTCCAGCAGCTCTCAAAAGGGTATCGATGAAAAACTGTTTTTT. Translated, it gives CSSSSQKGIDEKLFF.

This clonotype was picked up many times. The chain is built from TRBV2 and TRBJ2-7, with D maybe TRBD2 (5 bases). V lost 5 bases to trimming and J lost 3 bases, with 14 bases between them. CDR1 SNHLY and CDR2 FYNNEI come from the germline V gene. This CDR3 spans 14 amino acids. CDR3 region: CASSLGVTIYEQYF. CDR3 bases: TGTGCCAGCAGTTTGGGAGTTACTATCTACGAGCAGTACTTC.

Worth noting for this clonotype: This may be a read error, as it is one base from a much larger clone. The CDR3 loop is CDSNREGSSSYEQYF. The CDR3 region has the DNA TGCGACAGCAATAGGGAGGGTTCCAGCTCCTACGAGCAGTACTTC. The chain employs TRBV5-1 and TRBJ2-7; 7 bases align to TRBD2. This CDR3 comprises 15 residues. Germline CDR1 is SGHRS and CDR2 is YFSETQ.

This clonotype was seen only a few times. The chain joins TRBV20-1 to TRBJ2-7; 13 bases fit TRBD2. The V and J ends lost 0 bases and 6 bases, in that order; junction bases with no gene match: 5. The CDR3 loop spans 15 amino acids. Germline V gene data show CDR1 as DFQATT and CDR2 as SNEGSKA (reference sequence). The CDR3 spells CSARELAGGPSEQYF. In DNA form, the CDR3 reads TGCAGTGCTAGAGAACTAGCGGGAGGGCCCTCCGAGCAGTACTTC.

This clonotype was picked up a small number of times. This CDR3 is CAISTGEGTDTQYF. CDR3 nucleotide sequence: TGTGCCATCAGTACGGGAGAAGGGACAGATACGCAGTATTTT. The J gene is TRBJ2-3, the V gene TRBV10-3; tentatively, D is TRBD2 (6 bases). V gave up 5 bases and J gave up 3 bases, with 12 bases separating them. CDR3 length: 14 amino acids. Germline V gene lookup returns CDR1 ENHRY and CDR2 SYGVKD.